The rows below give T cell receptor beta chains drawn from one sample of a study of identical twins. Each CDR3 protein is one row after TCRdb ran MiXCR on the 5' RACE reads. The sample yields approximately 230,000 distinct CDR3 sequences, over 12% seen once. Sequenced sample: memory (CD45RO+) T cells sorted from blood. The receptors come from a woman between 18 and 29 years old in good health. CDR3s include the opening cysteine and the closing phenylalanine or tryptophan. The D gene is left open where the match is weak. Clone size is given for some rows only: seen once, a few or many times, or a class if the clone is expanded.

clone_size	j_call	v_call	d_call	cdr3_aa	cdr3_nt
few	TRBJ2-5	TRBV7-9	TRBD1	CASSLTGTAYQETQYF	TGTGCCAGCAGCCTAACCGGGACAGCGTACCAAGAGACCCAGTACTTC
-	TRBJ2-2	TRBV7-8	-	CASSPPGQNTGELFF	TGTGCCAGCAGCCCCCCGGGACAGAACACCGGGGAGCTGTTTTTT
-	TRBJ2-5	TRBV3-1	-	CASSQLETQYF	TGTGCCAGCAGCCAATTAGAGACCCAGTACTTC
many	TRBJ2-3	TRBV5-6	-	CASSLPGGYTDTQYF	TGTGCCAGCAGCTTACCTGGGGGCTACACAGATACGCAGTATTTT
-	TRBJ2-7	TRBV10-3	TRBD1	CAISPGQGGEQYF	TGTGCCATCAGTCCGGGACAGGGAGGTGAGCAGTACTTC
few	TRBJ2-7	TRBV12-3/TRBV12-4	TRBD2	CACSLSFSAGGPRYEQYF	TGTGCCTGCAGTTTAAGTTTTTCAGCGGGAGGGCCGCGGTATGAGCAGTACTTC
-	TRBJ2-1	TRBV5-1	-	CASSLVSGGSSYEQFF	TGCGCCAGCAGCTTGGTATCTGGTGGGAGTTCATATGAGCAGTTCTTC
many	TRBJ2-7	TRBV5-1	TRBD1	CASSAGTGTAYEQYF	TGCGCCAGCAGCGCAGGGACAGGCACTGCCTACGAGCAGTACTTC
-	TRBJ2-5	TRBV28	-	CASRAANGRETQYF	TGTGCCAGCAGGGCAGCAAATGGAAGGGAGACCCAGTACTTC
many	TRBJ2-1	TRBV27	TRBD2	CASKVGTSGYNEQFF	TGTGCCAGCAAGGTGGGGACTAGCGGATACAATGAGCAGTTCTTC
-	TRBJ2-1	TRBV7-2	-	CASSLAVGLANYNEQFF	TGTGCCAGCAGCTTAGCTGTTGGGCTAGCTAACTACAATGAGCAGTTCTTC
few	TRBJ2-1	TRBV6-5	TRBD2	CASSYFPSGRNEQFF	TGTGCCAGCAGTTACTTCCCTAGCGGGAGAAATGAGCAGTTCTTC
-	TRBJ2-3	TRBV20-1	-	CSGLGTSPADTQYF	TGCAGTGGTCTAGGCACTTCTCCCGCAGATACGCAGTATTTT
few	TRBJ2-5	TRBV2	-	CARGGDFGLETQYF	TGTGCCAGAGGGGGGGATTTTGGATTGGAGACCCAGTACTTC
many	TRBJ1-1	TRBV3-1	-	CASSRQAGPEAFF	TGTGCCAGCAGCCGACAGGCAGGGCCCGAAGCTTTCTTT
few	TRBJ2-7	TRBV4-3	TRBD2	CASSWAGGTYEQYF	TGCGCCAGCAGCTGGGCGGGAGGTACTTACGAGCAGTACTTC
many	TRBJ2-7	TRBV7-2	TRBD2	CASSPGLAVYEQYF	TGTGCCAGCAGCCCGGGACTAGCAGTTTACGAGCAGTACTTC
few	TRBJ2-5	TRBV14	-	CASSQGGTFQETQYF	TGTGCCAGCAGCCAGGGTGGGACTTTCCAAGAGACCCAGTACTTC
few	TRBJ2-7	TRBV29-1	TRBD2	CSPVRGSGSSYEQYF	TGCAGCCCCGTCCGGGGAAGCGGGAGTTCCTACGAGCAGTACTTC
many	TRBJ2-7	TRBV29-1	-	CSVEDPGTLEQYF	TGCAGCGTTGAAGATCCAGGCACCCTCGAGCAGTACTTC
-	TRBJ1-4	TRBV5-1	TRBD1	CASQGQGSEKLFF	TGCGCCAGCCAAGGACAGGGGTCTGAGAAACTGTTTTTT
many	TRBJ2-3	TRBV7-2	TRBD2	CASSLDSSGSLNTQYF	TGTGCCAGCAGCTTGGACTCTAGCGGGAGTCTGAATACGCAGTATTTT
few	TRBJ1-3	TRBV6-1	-	CASSRSYGSSGNTIYF	TGTGCCAGCAGTAGATCTTATGGCAGCTCTGGAAACACCATATATTTT
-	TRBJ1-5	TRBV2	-	CASSEALRAPGPQHF	TGTGCCAGCAGTGAAGCGCTTCGGGCCCCAGGGCCCCAGCATTTT
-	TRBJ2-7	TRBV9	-	CASSVDGTRYEQYF	TGTGCCAGCAGCGTAGACGGGACGCGGTACGAGCAGTACTTC
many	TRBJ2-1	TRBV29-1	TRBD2	CSVDGTSAYNEQFF	TGCAGCGTTGACGGGACTAGCGCGTACAATGAGCAGTTCTTC
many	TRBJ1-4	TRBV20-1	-	CSARFKLFF	TGCAGTGCTAGGTTTAAACTGTTTTTT
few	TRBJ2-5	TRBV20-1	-	CSAKAGWETQYF	TGCAGTGCTAAAGCAGGGTGGGAGACCCAGTACTTC
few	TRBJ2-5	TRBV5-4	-	CASSPSRDFVETQYF	TGTGCCAGCAGCCCGAGCCGGGACTTTGTAGAGACCCAGTACTTC
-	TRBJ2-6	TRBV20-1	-	CSAGNRNSGANVLTF	TGCAGTGCTGGGAACAGGAACTCTGGGGCCAACGTCCTGACTTTC
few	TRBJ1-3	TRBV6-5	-	CASSYRGGFVEAGGNTIYF	TGTGCCAGCAGTTACAGAGGGGGTTTCGTGGAAGCCGGGGGAAACACCATATATTTT
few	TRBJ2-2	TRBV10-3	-	CAISDITGPGELFF	TGTGCCATCAGTGATATCACGGGACCCGGGGAGCTGTTTTTT
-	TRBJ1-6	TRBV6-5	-	CASSLSTGRRDSPLHF	TGTGCCAGCAGCTTATCTACAGGGAGAAGGGATTCACCCCTCCACTTT
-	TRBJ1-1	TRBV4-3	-	CASAWGGDTEAFF	TGCGCCAGCGCCTGGGGAGGGGACACTGAAGCTTTCTTT
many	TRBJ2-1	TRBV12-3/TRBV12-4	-	CASSPGDIGYNEQFF	TGTGCCAGCAGTCCCGGGGATATTGGGTACAATGAGCAGTTCTTC
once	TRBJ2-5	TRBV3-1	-	CASSQDRTQYF	TGTGCCAGCAGCCAAGATCGGACCCAGTACTTC
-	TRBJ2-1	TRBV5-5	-	CASSPSRGQNNEQFF	TGTGCCAGCAGCCCCAGCCGCGGACAGAACAATGAGCAGTTCTTC
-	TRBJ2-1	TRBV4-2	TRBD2	CASSLLSGGIYNEQFF	TGTGCCAGCAGCCTCCTCAGCGGGGGGATTTACAATGAGCAGTTCTTC
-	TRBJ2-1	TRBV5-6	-	CASSLVFVNEQFF	TGTGCCAGCAGCTTGGTCTTTGTTAATGAGCAGTTCTTC
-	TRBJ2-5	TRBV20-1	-	CSARGAGRGETQYF	TGCAGTGCTAGAGGTGCGGGGAGGGGGGAGACCCAGTACTTC
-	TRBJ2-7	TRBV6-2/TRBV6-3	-	CASSWQVAEQYF	TGTGCCAGCAGTTGGCAGGTCGCCGAGCAGTACTTC
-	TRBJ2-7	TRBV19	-	CASSRDWNYEQYF	TGTGCCAGCAGCCGGGACTGGAACTACGAGCAGTACTTC
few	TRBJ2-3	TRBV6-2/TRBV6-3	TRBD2	CASSFSAGSITDTQYF	TGTGCCAGCAGCTTCTCAGCGGGGTCAATCACAGATACGCAGTATTTT
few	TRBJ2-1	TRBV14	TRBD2	CASSQDRGTSGIEGQFF	TGTGCCAGCAGCCAAGATCGTGGGACTAGCGGGATTGAGGGGCAGTTCTTC
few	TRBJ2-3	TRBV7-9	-	CASSFSSKQASDTQYF	TGTGCCAGCAGCTTTTCCAGTAAACAAGCCTCAGATACGCAGTATTTT
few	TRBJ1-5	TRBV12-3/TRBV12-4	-	CASSLSSGQPQHF	TGTGCCAGCAGTTTAAGTTCGGGGCAGCCCCAGCATTTT
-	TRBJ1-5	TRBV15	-	CATSRENQPQHF	TGTGCCACCAGCAGAGAAAATCAGCCCCAGCATTTT
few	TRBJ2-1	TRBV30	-	CAWSVGSYNEQFF	TGTGCCTGGAGTGTGGGCAGTTACAATGAGCAGTTCTTC
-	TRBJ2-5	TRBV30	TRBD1	CAWSAGQGKGATQYF	TGTGCCTGGAGTGCCGGACAGGGGAAGGGCGCGACCCAGTACTTC
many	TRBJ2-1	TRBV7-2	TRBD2	CASSIMGLAGEQLFF	TGTGCCAGCAGTATCATGGGACTAGCGGGGGAGCAGCTGTTCTTC
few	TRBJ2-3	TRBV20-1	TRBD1	CSALAGGTGTDTQYF	TGCAGTGCTTTGGCAGGGGGCACGGGCACAGATACGCAGTATTTT
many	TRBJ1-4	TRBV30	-	CAWSSSRKDEKLFF	TGTGCCTGGAGTTCGAGTCGGAAGGATGAAAAACTGTTTTTT